A single sample is the source of the 9 T cell receptor beta chains below, sequenced in a study of T-cell memory formation after mild COVID-19. Using its own MiXCR run on the 5' RACE reads, TCRdb lists one record per CDR3 protein. This table holds approximately 450,000 distinct CDR3 sequences, roughly 18% found once. The sequenced material came from PBMCs or a T cell subset sorted from them (not recorded which). The origin of the receptors is an adult woman who had mild COVID-19 (a few samples of this study predate the infection). Cell type and time point are not known.

V and J are TRBV19 and TRBJ2-7; TRBD2 aligns across 7 bases. After removal of 6 bases from V and 0 bases from J, the junction contained 11 bases not matched to a gene. CDR1 is LNHDA and CDR2 is SQIVND in the germline V gene (reference sequence). The CDR3 is 16 residues long. The DNA of the CDR3 is TGTGCCAGTAGCCTCGGTGCGGCGGGGGACTCCTACGAGCAGTACTTC. Translating gives CASSLGAAGDSYEQYF.

This chain joins TRBV5-6 and TRBJ1-1; D is uncertain. V was shortened by 0 bases and J by 6 bases, with 12 bases between the two germline ends. Germline V gene lookup returns CDR1 SGHDT and CDR2 YYEEEE. The CDR3 runs 14 residues. The CDR3 DNA is TGTGCCAGCAGCTTGGCAGGTCTCAAGGCTGAAGCTTTCTTT. This encodes CASSLAGLKAEAFF.

This clonotype was found a few times. The chain employs TRBV7-3 and TRBJ2-1; 13 nucleotides agree with TRBD2. The CDR3 covers 15 residues. Germline loops: CDR1 SGHTA, CDR2 FQGTGA. The J segment lost 7 bases and the V segment lost 4 bases, leaving 4 bases of the junction unmatched. Here the CDR3 DNA reads TGTGCCAGCAGCTGGGGACTAGCGGGATCGAATGAGCAGTTCTTC. Translation: CASSWGLAGSNEQFF.

This clonotype was seen more than once but under ten times. This sequence joins TRBV10-3 and TRBJ2-4, with a weak D call TRBD1 (5 bases). Germline V gene lookup returns CDR1 ENHRY and CDR2 SYGVKD. The CDR3 is 17 residues long. The germline V and J ends were trimmed by 1 base and 6 bases, with 19 bases remaining between them. CDR3 sequence (DNA): TGTGCCATCAGTGAGTTGAGTAGGGGCAGCAAGGGAAACATTCAGTACTTC. This sequence encodes CAISELSRGSKGNIQYF.

The rearrangement joins TRBV12-3 or TRBV12-4 to TRBJ2-7; 8 bases match TRBD1. Trimming cost V 6 bases and J 1 base; bases outside gene matches: 20. The CDR3 is 19 residues long. The CDR3 loop reads CASSGRQTPRQGSSYEQYF. CDR3 nucleotide sequence: TGTGCCAGCAGCGGCCGCCAAACTCCCCGACAGGGGTCTTCCTACGAGCAGTACTTC.

The chain recombines TRBV20-1 with TRBJ1-1; no clear D gene. This CDR3 has 14 residues. The V end was cut by 3 bases, the J end by 4 bases, with 15 bases between. From germline, CDR1 is DFQATT and CDR2 SNEGSKA (reference sequence). The CDR3 bases are TGCAGTGCTAGTAGGAGGGATGCGGTCACTGAAGCTTTCTTT. Its translation: CSASRRDAVTEAFF.

The rearrangement joins TRBV4-2 to TRBJ2-1, with 11 bases that match TRBD2. CDR1 and CDR2 from the germline V gene are LGHNA and YNFKEQ. V shed 1 base and J 4 bases; nucleotides not matched to a gene: 6. This CDR3 region has 17 residues. The CDR3 loop reads CASSQVTSGASYNEQFF. CDR3 in DNA: TGTGCCAGCAGCCAAGTGACTAGCGGGGCTTCTTACAATGAGCAGTTCTTC.

This chain links TRBV25-1 with TRBJ2-2; D remains ambiguous. The V end was cut by 0 bases, the J end by 6 bases, with 8 bases between. The CDR3 is made up of 14 amino acids. Germline V gene sequence: CDR1 MGHDK, CDR2 SYGVNS. CDR3 coding DNA: TGTGCCAGCAGTGAATATCCAGGCCCCGGGGAGCTGTTTTTT. Translation: CASSEYPGPGELFF.

The chain employs TRBV25-1 and TRBJ1-2; TRBD1 agrees at 8 bases. The V gene end was trimmed by 4 bases and the J gene end by 7 bases; junction bases not matched to a gene: 5. The CDR3 extends over 13 amino acids. CDR1 and CDR2 (germline): MGHDK, SYGVNS. For the CDR3, the DNA is TGTGCCAGCAGTGGACAGGGGAGAACTGGCTACACCTTC. Translating gives CASSGQGRTGYTF.